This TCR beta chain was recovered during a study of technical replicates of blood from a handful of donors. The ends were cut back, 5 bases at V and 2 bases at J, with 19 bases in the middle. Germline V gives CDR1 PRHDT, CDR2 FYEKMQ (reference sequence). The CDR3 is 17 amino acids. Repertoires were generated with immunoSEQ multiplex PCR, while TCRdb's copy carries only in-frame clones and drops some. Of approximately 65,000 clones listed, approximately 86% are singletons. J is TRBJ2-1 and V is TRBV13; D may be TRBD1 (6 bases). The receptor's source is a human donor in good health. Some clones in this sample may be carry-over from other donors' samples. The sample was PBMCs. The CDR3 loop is CASSPPGTRPPYNEQFF. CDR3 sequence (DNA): TGTGCCAGCAGCCCCCCAGGGACAAGACCACCCTACAATGAGCAGTTCTTC.